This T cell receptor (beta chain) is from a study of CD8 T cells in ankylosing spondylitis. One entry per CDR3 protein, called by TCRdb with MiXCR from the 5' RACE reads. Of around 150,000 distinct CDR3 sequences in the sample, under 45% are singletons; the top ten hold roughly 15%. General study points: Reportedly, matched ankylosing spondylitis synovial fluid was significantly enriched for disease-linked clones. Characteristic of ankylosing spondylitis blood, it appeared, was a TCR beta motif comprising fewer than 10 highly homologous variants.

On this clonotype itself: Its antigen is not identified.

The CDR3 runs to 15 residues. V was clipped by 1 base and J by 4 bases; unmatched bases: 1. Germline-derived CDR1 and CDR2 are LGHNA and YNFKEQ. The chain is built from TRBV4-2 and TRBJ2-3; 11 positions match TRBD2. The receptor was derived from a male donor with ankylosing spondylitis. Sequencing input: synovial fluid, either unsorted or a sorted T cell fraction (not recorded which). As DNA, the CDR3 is TGTGCCAGCAGCCAAGTAGCGGGGGGGCCAGATACGCAGTATTTT. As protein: CASSQVAGGPDTQYF.